A selection of T cell receptor beta chains follows, all from one sample in a study of shared clonotypes between healthy human individuals. The method was immunoSEQ multiplex PCR; TCRdb's version includes in-frame clones alone and lacks a portion of them. The data contain roughly 1 million clones, around 82% of them seen just once; the ten biggest clones take up approximately 0.5%. Sequencing was performed on memory CD4+ T cells from PBMCs. These receptors were collected from a man aged 18 to 30 in good health. Some clones in this sample may be carry-over from other donors' samples. Each CDR3 is given with its conserved first and last residue. D genes are given only for firm matches. Not every row has a clone size; where given, it reads once, few, many or a size class.

TRBJ2-1 TRBV5-1 - TRBD2 CASSATGTSGTGEQFF TGCGCCAGCAGCGCGACCGGGACTAGCGGGACGGGTGAGCAGTTCTTC
TRBJ2-7 TRBV19 few - CASSPRTPTSYEQYF TGTGCCAGTAGTCCCCGGACCCCAACCTCCTACGAGCAGTACTTC
TRBJ2-1 TRBV19 - - CASRYPPDAEQFF TGTGCCAGTAGATACCCACCCGATGCTGAGCAGTTCTTC
TRBJ2-1 TRBV5-1 - - CASSFFGVTEQFF TGCGCCAGCAGCTTCTTTGGGGTGACTGAGCAGTTCTTC
TRBJ1-1 TRBV27 - - CASSLRPLPQNTEAFF TGTGCCAGCAGTTTAAGGCCCTTACCCCAGAACACTGAAGCTTTCTTT
TRBJ2-1 TRBV6-6 - TRBD1 CASSPTGGAYNEQFF TGTGCCAGCAGTCCGACAGGGGGCGCCTACAATGAGCAGTTCTTC
TRBJ1-1 TRBV5-1 - - CASSLDWQPEHTEAFF TGCGCCAGCAGCTTGGACTGGCAGCCTGAGCACACTGAAGCTTTCTTT
TRBJ2-3 TRBV29-1 - - CSVARGAVGDTQYF TGCAGCGTGGCCCGGGGGGCAGTCGGAGATACGCAGTATTTT
TRBJ1-1 TRBV28 - - CASRAIRGAFF TGTGCCAGCAGGGCGATCCGGGGGGCTTTCTTT
TRBJ2-1 TRBV18 - TRBD2 CASSPSSGSRYEQFF TGTGCCAGCTCACCCTCTAGCGGGAGTAGATATGAGCAGTTCTTC
TRBJ2-5 TRBV7-9 - - CASSRGSEETQYF TGTGCCAGCAGCCGCGGATCAGAAGAGACCCAGTACTTC
TRBJ2-7 TRBV6-1 - TRBD2 CASSEATSGRTEQYF TGTGCCAGCAGTGAGGCGACTAGCGGGAGAACCGAGCAGTACTTC
TRBJ2-1 TRBV7-6 - TRBD2 CASSPRGGSSYNEQFF TGTGCCAGCAGCCCCCGGGGGGGATCCTCCTACAATGAGCAGTTCTTC
TRBJ2-3 TRBV29-1 - TRBD1 CSGRQGADTQYF TGCAGCGGGCGACAGGGGGCAGATACGCAGTATTTT
TRBJ1-1 TRBV2 - - CASSVGDTGTEAFF TGTGCCAGCAGCGTGGGGGACACAGGGACTGAAGCTTTCTTT
TRBJ2-7 TRBV5-6 - - CASSTTGRQGYDEQYF TGTGCCAGCAGCACCACGGGACGGCAGGGATACGACGAGCAGTACTTC
TRBJ1-2 TRBV19 - - CASSIERGYTF TGTGCCAGTAGTATTGAAAGGGGCTACACCTTC
TRBJ2-2 TRBV2 few TRBD2 CASSELAGNTGELFF TGTGCCAGCAGTGAACTAGCGGGAAATACCGGGGAGCTGTTTTTT
TRBJ2-3 TRBV18 - TRBD2 CASSPSGRGTDTQYF TGTGCCAGCTCACCTAGCGGGAGGGGCACAGATACGCAGTATTTT
TRBJ1-4 TRBV29-1 - - CSVGRGAQEKLFF TGCAGCGTTGGCCGGGGGGCTCAAGAAAAACTGTTTTTT
TRBJ2-1 TRBV2 - - CASSDGSGSNEQFF TGTGCCAGCAGTGATGGTTCCGGGAGCAATGAGCAGTTCTTC
TRBJ2-3 TRBV29-1 - - CSALLVVSDTQYF TGCAGCGCCCTTTTGGTTGTATCAGATACGCAGTATTTT
TRBJ1-2 TRBV5-5 - - CASSLGGSGNYGYTF TGTGCCAGCAGCTTGGGTGGCAGTGGAAACTATGGCTACACCTTC
TRBJ2-7 TRBV18 once TRBD2 CASSPPAGGLDEQYF TGTGCCAGCTCACCACCAGCGGGAGGGCTTGACGAGCAGTACTTC
TRBJ2-7 TRBV10-1 - TRBD1 CASRLDRGESYEQYF TGCGCCAGCAGACTAGACAGGGGGGAATCCTACGAGCAGTACTTC
TRBJ1-5 TRBV6-5 few - CASSPLRYSNQPQHF TGTGCCAGCAGTCCTCTTCGATATAGCAATCAGCCCCAGCATTTT
TRBJ2-7 TRBV27 once TRBD2 CASSPEAGAWSYEQYF TGTGCCAGCAGTCCGGAAGCGGGAGCCTGGTCTTACGAGCAGTACTTC
TRBJ2-7 TRBV6-1 - TRBD1 CASCRQGAYEQYF TGTGCCAGCTGTAGACAGGGGGCCTACGAGCAGTACTTC
TRBJ1-2 TRBV9 few - CASSDPGVRGYTF TGTGCCAGCAGCGACCCTGGGGTAAGGGGCTACACCTTC
TRBJ1-2 TRBV28 - - CASSLSGGRGVGYTF TGTGCCAGCAGTTTATCGGGGGGCCGCGGGGTTGGCTACACCTTC
TRBJ1-5 TRBV27 few - CASSLIGMRGNQPQHF TGTGCCAGCAGTTTAATCGGGATGCGTGGCAATCAGCCCCAGCATTTT
TRBJ1-5 TRBV28 - TRBD1 CASRAIRGLGQPQHF TGTGCCAGCAGGGCAATCAGGGGGCTCGGTCAGCCCCAGCATTTT
TRBJ2-1 TRBV19 - - CASSIVLPGNEQFF TGTGCCAGTAGTATAGTCCTACCCGGCAATGAGCAGTTCTTC
TRBJ2-4 TRBV19 once - CASSSHLTSRYIQYF TGTGCCAGTAGTTCTCACTTGACTAGTAGATACATTCAGTACTTC
TRBJ2-1 TRBV5-6 - - CASRAGFYYNEQFF TGTGCCAGCCGGGCGGGGTTTTACTACAATGAGCAGTTCTTC
TRBJ2-6 TRBV5-1 - TRBD2 CASTPGGTGANVLTF TGCGCCAGCACCCCGGGGGGGACCGGGGCCAACGTCCTGACTTTC
TRBJ1-2 TRBV7-2 - TRBD1 CASTKARGQGYGYTF TGTGCCAGCACCAAAGCGAGGGGGCAGGGCTATGGCTACACCTTC
TRBJ2-7 TRBV5-4 - - CASSLEREPTYEQYF TGTGCCAGCAGCTTGGAACGGGAGCCCACCTACGAGCAGTACTTC
TRBJ2-1 TRBV5-1 - - CASSLGGTGQNEQFF TGCGCCAGCAGCTTGGGGGGTACAGGGCAAAATGAGCAGTTCTTC
TRBJ1-2 TRBV7-2 - - CASSPWGVADYGYTF TGTGCCAGCAGCCCATGGGGTGTAGCGGACTATGGCTACACCTTC
TRBJ1-2 TRBV6-1 - TRBD1 CASSMDRDHGYTF TGTGCCAGCAGTATGGACAGGGATCATGGCTACACCTTC
TRBJ2-3 TRBV6-1 - - CATVPGAPRDTQYF TGTGCCACCGTCCCGGGGGCGCCCAGGGATACGCAGTATTTT
TRBJ1-5 TRBV19 - - CASSILSQGNQPQHF TGTGCCAGTAGTATACTATCCCAGGGGAACCAGCCCCAGCATTTT
TRBJ1-4 TRBV5-1 once - CASSEGARGVEKLFF TGCGCCAGCAGCGAGGGCGCCAGGGGCGTAGAAAAACTGTTTTTT
TRBJ1-2 TRBV13 - - CASSLYVVSGSTNYGYTF TGTGCCAGCAGCTTATATGTCGTGTCAGGTTCGACTAACTATGGCTACACCTTC
TRBJ2-2 TRBV11-2 few - CASSLDRFITGELFF TGTGCCAGCAGCTTAGATAGGTTCATAACCGGGGAGCTGTTTTTT